The present T cell receptor beta chain was sequenced within a study of response to subunit inactivated influenza vaccine. Regarding the study as a whole: A suggestion made by the authors is that each seasonal influenza vaccination recruits few new T cells.

In TCRdb, the RT-PCR reads were re-called with MiXCR into one record per CDR3 protein. This sample has 530,000 or so distinct CDR3 sequences, with less than 15% found just once. This clonotype has more than one count but fewer than ten. Antigen: not known. With 0 bases removed from V and 10 bases from J, the gap between germline ends came to 12 bases. The CDR3 spans 13 residues. CDR1 is MGHRA, CDR2 YSYEKL, per germline. The chain has TRBV4-1 and TRBJ2-5; TRBD1 is a possible D gene (5 bases). The receptor's source is a man aged 50 to 60 who received an inactivated influenza vaccine. The source was PBMCs from blood, collected 11 to 12 days after vaccination. In DNA form, the CDR3 reads TGCGCCAGCAGCCAAGACCAGGGTAACCTCCAGTACTTC. It translates to CASSQDQGNLQYF.